The sequence of this TCR beta chain was determined in a study of cytomegalovirus exposure and HLA in healthy donors. The CDR3 contains 15 residues. Germline V CDR1 and CDR2: SGHRS, YFSETQ. The junction had 3 bases not matched to a gene; V was cut back by 0 bases and J by 5 bases. In the PCR, 60 Vbeta and 13 Jbeta primers were used. The table came from immunoSEQ multiplex PCR; TCRdb's copy has only in-frame clones and leaves some out. Of 150,000 to 200,000 clones in the sample, about 65% are singletons; the top ten hold roughly 4%. The source of this sequence is a woman between 18 and 29 years old in good health and CMV-seropositive. The sequenced material came from PBMCs. The V and J genes are TRBV5-1 and TRBJ1-4, with TRBD1 identical over 8 bases. The CDR3, as DNA: TGCGCCAGCAGCTTGGGGCAGGGGGCGAATGAAAAACTGTTTTTT. Its translation is CASSLGQGANEKLFF.